Listed below are T cell receptor beta chains from one sample, sequenced in a study of technical replicates of blood from four donors. TCRdb's table, derived via immunoSEQ multiplex PCR, lists solely in-frame clones and lacks some. The sample lists under 75,000 clones, approximately 94% seen once, with 0.3% to 0.5% in the top ten. The material sequenced was T cells isolated from PBMCs. The receptors were sampled from a human donor in good health. Both conserved end residues are part of each CDR3. Fields, in order: V gene, J gene, CDR3 protein.

>TRBV9|TRBJ2-7
CASSASGANSYEQYF
>TRBV11-3|TRBJ2-7
CASSFGRGLNEQYF
>TRBV28|TRBJ2-7
CASSLSSGSSYEQYF
>TRBV6-5|TRBJ1-1
CASSYGGTEAFF
>TRBV27|TRBJ1-2
CASSLSQVYGYTF
>TRBV10-3|TRBJ2-5
CAISSDWETQYF
>TRBV7-3|TRBJ2-1
CASSPIGSGTYNEQFF
>TRBV10-1|TRBJ2-5
CASSVAGGPRETQYF
>TRBV9|TRBJ2-1
CASSVEQGKYNEQFF
>TRBV30|TRBJ1-1
CAWSRQGYTEAFF
>TRBV19|TRBJ1-2
CASSISGTEYGYTF
>TRBV7-2|TRBJ2-6
CASSLGGESGANVLTF
>TRBV5-8|TRBJ1-5
CASRLAGFQPQHF
>TRBV18|TRBJ2-1
CASSPGTSGSRNEQFF
>TRBV14|TRBJ1-2
CASSLSPSYGYTF
>TRBV6-4|TRBJ2-7
CASRSGREGSEQYF
>TRBV9|TRBJ1-1
CASSPEGVGAFF
>TRBV21-1|TRBJ1-1
CASGRGTEAFF
>TRBV4-3|TRBJ2-2
CASSQDRTYTGELFF
>TRBV27|TRBJ2-3
CASTYRWTSVSSTDTQYF
>TRBV6-1|TRBJ1-2
CASSESRGYGYTF
>TRBV20-1|TRBJ2-1
CSVERNEQFF
>TRBV9|TRBJ2-1
CASSPTSGSSSYNEQFF
>TRBV21-1|TRBJ2-3
CASSKGTSGRGGGTDTQYF
>TRBV6-1|TRBJ2-7
CASSERLAGGLYEQYF
>TRBV9|TRBJ2-2
CASSRDRRELFF
>TRBV29-1|TRBJ2-2
CSVGPLAGGTGELFF
>TRBV19|TRBJ2-1
CASTLPGLALHEQFF
>TRBV6-1|TRBJ2-7
CATTSIYEQYF
>TRBV7-3|TRBJ1-2
CASSLTWGQGGYTF
>TRBV6-5|TRBJ2-3
CASRTGMTDTQYF
>TRBV5-1|TRBJ2-1
CASSLGGTGGNDEQFF
>TRBV7-9|TRBJ2-3
CASSLDLGQNTDTQYF
>TRBV25-1|TRBJ2-6
CASSDYGEANVLTF
>TRBV9|TRBJ2-1
CASSVRAAGGDEQFF
>TRBV15|TRBJ1-4
CATSREGRVYSTNEKLFF
>TRBV15|TRBJ2-7
CATSRDRPGLTYEQYF
>TRBV6-1|TRBJ1-4
CASTLNEKLFF
>TRBV9|TRBJ2-3
CASSSPPRETQYF
>TRBV10-2|TRBJ1-2
CASRGDSNYGYTF